These T cell receptor beta chains were read from a single sample in a study of blood T cell repertoires in COVID-19. The protocol was immunoSEQ multiplex PCR, while the TCRdb copy is restricted to in-frame clones and leaves out a portion. The repertoire holds about 81,000 clones, with under 85% as singletons. Sequenced sample: peripheral blood. These receptors were taken from a human donor in a cohort sampled during active COVID-19. Each CDR3 is given with its conserved first and last residue. Each record gives: J gene, V gene, clone size, D gene, CDR3 protein. The D gene is left open where the match is weak. Expanded clones are given a class, and other clones once, few, many or no size at all.

j_call: TRBJ2-1
v_call: TRBV6-4
clone_size: .
d_call: .
cdr3_aa: CASSDSNNTPHSDEQFF

j_call: TRBJ2-3
v_call: TRBV7-8
clone_size: .
d_call: .
cdr3_aa: CASRDQGRGTDTQYF

j_call: TRBJ2-3
v_call: TRBV27
clone_size: .
d_call: .
cdr3_aa: CASRGQHSTDTQYF

j_call: TRBJ2-3
v_call: TRBV4-2
clone_size: once
d_call: .
cdr3_aa: CASSHHLVGPQHRNPRSTDTQYF

j_call: TRBJ1-5
v_call: TRBV12-3/TRBV12-4
clone_size: .
d_call: .
cdr3_aa: CASRRTPNQPQHF

j_call: TRBJ2-1
v_call: TRBV3-1/TRBV3-2
clone_size: .
d_call: TRBD2
cdr3_aa: CASSQNTGGPYNEQFF

j_call: TRBJ1-5
v_call: TRBV5-5
clone_size: .
d_call: .
cdr3_aa: CASSLTGGQTQPQHF

j_call: TRBJ2-2
v_call: TRBV7-3
clone_size: once
d_call: .
cdr3_aa: CASSSLADHTGELFF

j_call: TRBJ1-1
v_call: TRBV19
clone_size: .
d_call: .
cdr3_aa: CASTTPRPMNTEAFF

j_call: TRBJ1-2
v_call: TRBV2
clone_size: .
d_call: TRBD1
cdr3_aa: CASQTGTGLDYTF

j_call: TRBJ1-1
v_call: TRBV10-3
clone_size: .
d_call: TRBD1
cdr3_aa: CASWTGGTEAFF

j_call: TRBJ1-1
v_call: TRBV25-1
clone_size: .
d_call: .
cdr3_aa: CASTERGGGWSEAFF

j_call: TRBJ2-5
v_call: TRBV28
clone_size: .
d_call: .
cdr3_aa: CASLGGKETQYF

j_call: TRBJ1-2
v_call: TRBV5-1
clone_size: .
d_call: TRBD1
cdr3_aa: CASSLDYRGQRYGYTF

j_call: TRBJ2-2
v_call: TRBV9
clone_size: few
d_call: .
cdr3_aa: CASNLGGAYTGELFF

j_call: TRBJ2-7
v_call: TRBV27
clone_size: few
d_call: .
cdr3_aa: CASSQDSLPFYEQYF

j_call: TRBJ1-2
v_call: TRBV12-5
clone_size: once
d_call: .
cdr3_aa: CASGLVNGNYNYGYTF

j_call: TRBJ2-5
v_call: TRBV20-1
clone_size: once
d_call: .
cdr3_aa: CSARGRETQYF

j_call: TRBJ1-3
v_call: TRBV11-2
clone_size: .
d_call: TRBD1
cdr3_aa: CASHRGPAGNTIYF

j_call: TRBJ2-7
v_call: TRBV5-6
clone_size: once
d_call: .
cdr3_aa: CASSLLQGQAFLYEQYF

j_call: TRBJ1-1
v_call: TRBV11-1
clone_size: once
d_call: .
cdr3_aa: CASSLAAGHENQNTEAFF

j_call: TRBJ2-2
v_call: TRBV5-1
clone_size: .
d_call: .
cdr3_aa: CASSLESFTGELFF

j_call: TRBJ2-4
v_call: TRBV28
clone_size: .
d_call: .
cdr3_aa: CASSGAEGNIQYF

j_call: TRBJ1-6
v_call: TRBV5-1
clone_size: few
d_call: .
cdr3_aa: CASSSQGLWNSPLHF

j_call: TRBJ1-6
v_call: TRBV12-5
clone_size: .
d_call: .
cdr3_aa: CASGLSGLPLGPLHF

j_call: TRBJ2-3
v_call: TRBV7-2
clone_size: .
d_call: .
cdr3_aa: CASSLSLAPNTQYF

j_call: TRBJ2-2
v_call: TRBV5-1
clone_size: once
d_call: .
cdr3_aa: CASSLASFGLAGELFF

j_call: TRBJ2-3
v_call: TRBV29-1
clone_size: .
d_call: TRBD1
cdr3_aa: CSVRLVRGLSTDTQYF

j_call: TRBJ2-5
v_call: TRBV19
clone_size: .
d_call: .
cdr3_aa: CASSIGTDQETQYF

j_call: TRBJ1-1
v_call: TRBV6-1
clone_size: .
d_call: .
cdr3_aa: CASSEGGWRGEAFF

j_call: TRBJ1-5
v_call: TRBV10-3
clone_size: .
d_call: .
cdr3_aa: CATSEGARGNQPQHF

j_call: TRBJ1-5
v_call: TRBV2
clone_size: few
d_call: .
cdr3_aa: CASSEAQRQPQHF

j_call: TRBJ1-3
v_call: TRBV19
clone_size: .
d_call: .
cdr3_aa: CASSPNGLHSGNTIYF

j_call: TRBJ2-2
v_call: TRBV19
clone_size: medium-sized
d_call: .
cdr3_aa: CASRPSGVAGELFF

j_call: TRBJ2-1
v_call: TRBV6-2/TRBV6-3
clone_size: .
d_call: TRBD2
cdr3_aa: CASSYGGTSINEQFF

j_call: TRBJ2-3
v_call: TRBV6-5
clone_size: .
d_call: .
cdr3_aa: CASKGRPDTQYF

j_call: TRBJ2-7
v_call: TRBV4-1
clone_size: .
d_call: .
cdr3_aa: CASSQIAGAPTYEQYF

j_call: TRBJ1-1
v_call: TRBV3-1/TRBV3-2
clone_size: .
d_call: .
cdr3_aa: CASSPGAELNTEAFF

j_call: TRBJ1-5
v_call: TRBV30
clone_size: .
d_call: .
cdr3_aa: CAWTSYGFNQPQHF

j_call: TRBJ1-1
v_call: TRBV28
clone_size: .
d_call: .
cdr3_aa: CASSSPGALGGFF

j_call: TRBJ2-7
v_call: TRBV5-4
clone_size: few
d_call: TRBD2
cdr3_aa: CASSGRAWTKLAGGQGEQYF

j_call: TRBJ2-1
v_call: TRBV10-3
clone_size: .
d_call: .
cdr3_aa: CAISDPGDYSNEQFF

j_call: TRBJ1-1
v_call: TRBV7-9
clone_size: .
d_call: .
cdr3_aa: CASSRTAGTEAFF

j_call: TRBJ2-1
v_call: TRBV11-2
clone_size: .
d_call: .
cdr3_aa: CASSLVQGRGYNEQFF

j_call: TRBJ1-1
v_call: TRBV6-5
clone_size: .
d_call: TRBD1
cdr3_aa: CASRLTGWDTEAFF